Here is one TCR beta chain with its context. V dropped 7 bases and J dropped 6 bases, with 13 bases sitting between them. Per germline, CDR1 MNHNS and CDR2 SASEGT. There are 12 residues in the CDR3. The data are from a study of technical replicates of blood from a handful of donors. The table came from immunoSEQ multiplex PCR; TCRdb's copy has only in-frame clones and leaves some out. This sample has tens of thousands of clones, with roughly nine tenths found just once. The material sequenced was T cells isolated from PBMCs. The chain joins TRBV6-1 to TRBJ2-7; possibly TRBD1 for D (5 bases). The clonotype originates from a human donor in good health. DNA of the CDR3: TGTGCCAGCACCGGACACCCCTCCGAGCAGTACTTC. Translated, it gives CASTGHPSEQYF.